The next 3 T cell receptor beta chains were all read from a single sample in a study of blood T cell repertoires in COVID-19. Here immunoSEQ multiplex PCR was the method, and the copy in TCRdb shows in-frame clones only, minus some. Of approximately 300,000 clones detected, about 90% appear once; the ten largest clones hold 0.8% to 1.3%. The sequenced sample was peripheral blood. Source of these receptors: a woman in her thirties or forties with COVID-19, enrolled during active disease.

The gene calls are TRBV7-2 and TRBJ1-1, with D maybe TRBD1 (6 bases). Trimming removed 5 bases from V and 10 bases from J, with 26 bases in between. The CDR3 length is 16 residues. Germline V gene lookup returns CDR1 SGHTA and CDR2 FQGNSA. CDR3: CASSPPQGLVTRGAFF. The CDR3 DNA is TGTGCCAGCAGCCCCCCACAGGGTTTAGTCACCCGCGGAGCTTTCTTT.

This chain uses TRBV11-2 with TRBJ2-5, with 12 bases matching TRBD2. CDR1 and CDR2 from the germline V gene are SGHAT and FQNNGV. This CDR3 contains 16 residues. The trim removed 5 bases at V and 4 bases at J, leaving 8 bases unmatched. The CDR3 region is CASSHLAGGSGETQYF. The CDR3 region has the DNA TGTGCCAGCAGCCATCTAGCGGGGGGGTCAGGAGAGACCCAGTACTTC. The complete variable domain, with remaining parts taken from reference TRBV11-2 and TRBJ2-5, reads EAGVAQSPRYKIIEKRQSVAFWCNPISGHATLYWYQQILGQGPKLLIQFQNNGVVDDSQLPKDRFSAERLKGVDSTLKIQPAKLEDSAVYLCASSHLAGGSGETQYFGPGTRLLVL.

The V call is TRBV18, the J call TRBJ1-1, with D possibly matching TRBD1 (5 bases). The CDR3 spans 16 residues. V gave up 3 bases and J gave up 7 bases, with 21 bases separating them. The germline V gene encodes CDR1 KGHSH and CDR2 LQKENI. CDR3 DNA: TGTGCCAGCTCACCTCCCGGGGGGGGGACGTTAAGTGAAGCTTTCTTT. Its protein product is CASSPPGGGTLSEAFF.